Listed below are T cell receptor beta chains from one sample, sequenced in a study of neurological immune-mediated disorders. TCRdb re-analysed the 5' RACE reads in MiXCR, keeping a single row per CDR3 protein. The data show more than 35,000 distinct CDR3 sequences, with about 6% seen just once and around 0.52% held by the top ten. The sample comprised CD4+ T cells from blood. These receptors were collected from a middle-aged woman in good health. Both conserved end residues are part of each CDR3. The order of the fields is V gene, D gene, J gene, clone size, CDR3 protein, CDR3 DNA. A D gene is named only where the DNA matches it firmly. Clone size, where shown, is once, few, many, or a class for clones that have expanded.

V gene: TRBV29-1; D gene: -; J gene: TRBJ2-7; clone size: -; CDR3 protein: CSVGGAKDGPAYEQYF; CDR3 DNA: TGCAGCGTGGGGGGCGCCAAGGACGGACCAGCCTACGAGCAGTACTTC
V gene: TRBV12-3/TRBV12-4; D gene: -; J gene: TRBJ1-4; clone size: many; CDR3 protein: CASSFPRDGEKLFF; CDR3 DNA: TGTGCCAGCAGTTTCCCCAGGGATGGTGAAAAACTGTTTTTT
V gene: TRBV15; D gene: -; J gene: TRBJ2-5; clone size: many; CDR3 protein: CATSRDQGTQETQYF; CDR3 DNA: TGTGCCACCAGCAGAGACCAGGGGACACAAGAGACCCAGTACTTC
V gene: TRBV20-1; D gene: -; J gene: TRBJ2-2; clone size: many; CDR3 protein: CSARDQGERRAGELFF; CDR3 DNA: TGCAGTGCTAGAGATCAGGGAGAGCGGCGCGCCGGGGAGCTGTTTTTT
V gene: TRBV27; D gene: -; J gene: TRBJ2-7; clone size: many; CDR3 protein: CASRLRLSSYEQYF; CDR3 DNA: TGTGCCAGCCGTTTGCGGCTGTCCTCCTACGAGCAGTACTTC
V gene: TRBV10-2; D gene: TRBD1; J gene: TRBJ1-5; clone size: -; CDR3 protein: CASSTGGGQPQHF; CDR3 DNA: TGCGCCAGCAGCACAGGGGGAGGTCAGCCCCAGCATTTT
V gene: TRBV7-9; D gene: -; J gene: TRBJ1-4; clone size: -; CDR3 protein: CASSQPGVGKLFF; CDR3 DNA: TGTGCCAGCAGCCAACCCGGGGTCGGGAAACTGTTTTTT
V gene: TRBV29-1; D gene: TRBD2; J gene: TRBJ2-7; clone size: many; CDR3 protein: CSVEEGWGGEQYF; CDR3 DNA: TGCAGCGTTGAAGAAGGGTGGGGGGGCGAGCAGTACTTC
V gene: TRBV12-3/TRBV12-4; D gene: -; J gene: TRBJ1-5; clone size: many; CDR3 protein: CASSFRPWGSNQPQHF; CDR3 DNA: TGTGCCAGCAGTTTCAGGCCTTGGGGCAGCAATCAGCCCCAGCATTTT
V gene: TRBV10-1; D gene: TRBD2; J gene: TRBJ2-1; clone size: -; CDR3 protein: CACSQTSGSRNEKFF; CDR3 DNA: TGCGCCTGCAGTCAGACTAGCGGGAGTCGTAATGAGAAGTTCTTC
V gene: TRBV28; D gene: TRBD2; J gene: TRBJ2-5; clone size: many; CDR3 protein: CASSLPRREGPQYF; CDR3 DNA: TGTGCCAGCAGTTTACCTCGAAGGGAGGGGCCCCAGTACTTC
V gene: TRBV7-2; D gene: -; J gene: TRBJ2-1; clone size: many; CDR3 protein: CASSLLSRSYNEQFF; CDR3 DNA: TGTGCCAGCAGCTTATTGTCCCGCTCCTACAATGAGCAGTTCTTC
V gene: TRBV7-2; D gene: -; J gene: TRBJ2-3; clone size: many; CDR3 protein: CASSLDQGTDTQYF; CDR3 DNA: TGTGCCAGCAGCTTAGACCAGGGTACAGATACGCAGTATTTT
V gene: TRBV29-1; D gene: -; J gene: TRBJ1-1; clone size: many; CDR3 protein: CSVVGYREGTEAFF; CDR3 DNA: TGCAGCGTTGTGGGTTACAGGGAGGGCACTGAAGCTTTCTTT
V gene: TRBV9; D gene: -; J gene: TRBJ2-2; clone size: many; CDR3 protein: CASSVQGHTGELFF; CDR3 DNA: TGTGCCAGCAGCGTACAGGGACACACCGGGGAGCTGTTTTTT
V gene: TRBV29-1; D gene: -; J gene: TRBJ2-7; clone size: many; CDR3 protein: CSVSGQADYEQYF; CDR3 DNA: TGCAGCGTTTCGGGGCAGGCGGACTACGAGCAGTACTTC
V gene: TRBV5-1; D gene: -; J gene: TRBJ2-3; clone size: many; CDR3 protein: CASSLRGSGTDTQYF; CDR3 DNA: TGCGCCAGCAGCTTGAGGGGCAGTGGCACAGATACGCAGTATTTT
V gene: TRBV4-1; D gene: TRBD1; J gene: TRBJ2-7; clone size: many; CDR3 protein: CASSQPRTGDYEQYF; CDR3 DNA: TGCGCCAGCAGCCAACCTCGGACAGGGGACTACGAGCAGTACTTC
V gene: TRBV24-1; D gene: -; J gene: TRBJ2-1; clone size: many; CDR3 protein: CATSDLIYNEQFF; CDR3 DNA: TGTGCCACCAGTGACCTGATATACAATGAGCAGTTCTTC
V gene: TRBV3-1; D gene: -; J gene: TRBJ2-4; clone size: many; CDR3 protein: CASSQDGYGMDRLAKNIQYF; CDR3 DNA: TGTGCCAGCAGCCAAGACGGGTACGGTATGGACAGACTAGCCAAAAACATTCAGTACTTC
V gene: TRBV24-1; D gene: -; J gene: TRBJ2-5; clone size: many; CDR3 protein: CATSDSGSDQETQYF; CDR3 DNA: TGTGCCACCAGTGATTCCGGAAGTGACCAAGAGACCCAGTACTTC
V gene: TRBV15; D gene: TRBD2; J gene: TRBJ2-7; clone size: many; CDR3 protein: CATSRAETSGRAFSDEQYF; CDR3 DNA: TGTGCCACCAGCAGAGCGGAGACTAGCGGGAGGGCCTTTTCGGACGAGCAGTACTTC
V gene: TRBV11-2; D gene: TRBD1; J gene: TRBJ2-2; clone size: many; CDR3 protein: CASSTDRGRKNTGELFF; CDR3 DNA: TGTGCCAGCAGCACGGACAGGGGGCGTAAGAACACCGGGGAGCTGTTTTTT
V gene: TRBV27; D gene: TRBD2; J gene: TRBJ2-1; clone size: many; CDR3 protein: CASSSQRGYNEQFF; CDR3 DNA: TGTGCCAGCAGTTCCCAGCGGGGCTACAATGAGCAGTTCTTC
V gene: TRBV5-1; D gene: -; J gene: TRBJ1-2; clone size: many; CDR3 protein: CASSWAGERASGYTF; CDR3 DNA: TGCGCCAGCAGCTGGGCGGGGGAGCGGGCTTCTGGCTACACCTTC
V gene: TRBV6-1; D gene: TRBD1; J gene: TRBJ2-7; clone size: many; CDR3 protein: CASSGPDRGAYEQYF; CDR3 DNA: TGTGCCAGCAGTGGGCCGGACAGGGGAGCCTACGAGCAGTACTTC
V gene: TRBV6-6; D gene: TRBD1; J gene: TRBJ1-6; clone size: many; CDR3 protein: CASSPGGGQGGNSPLHF; CDR3 DNA: TGTGCCAGCAGTCCAGGAGGGGGACAGGGTGGAAATTCACCCCTCCACTTT
V gene: TRBV11-1; D gene: TRBD2; J gene: TRBJ2-5; clone size: many; CDR3 protein: CASSPGLAGHQETQYF; CDR3 DNA: TGTGCCAGCAGCCCGGGACTAGCGGGACACCAAGAGACCCAGTACTTC
V gene: TRBV28; D gene: TRBD1; J gene: TRBJ1-4; clone size: many; CDR3 protein: CASSGDRGNEKLFF; CDR3 DNA: TGTGCCAGCAGTGGGGACAGGGGAAATGAAAAACTGTTTTTT
V gene: TRBV20-1; D gene: -; J gene: TRBJ2-1; clone size: many; CDR3 protein: CSAMAAGPREQFF; CDR3 DNA: TGCAGTGCTATGGCGGCGGGTCCTAGGGAGCAGTTCTTC
V gene: TRBV2; D gene: -; J gene: TRBJ1-2; clone size: few; CDR3 protein: CASSERGFNYGYTF; CDR3 DNA: TGTGCCAGCAGTGAACGAGGGTTTAACTATGGCTACACCTTC
V gene: TRBV7-2; D gene: -; J gene: TRBJ2-6; clone size: many; CDR3 protein: CASSARFGSGANVLTF; CDR3 DNA: TGTGCCAGCAGCGCCCGGTTTGGGTCTGGGGCCAACGTCCTGACTTTC
V gene: TRBV20-1; D gene: -; J gene: TRBJ2-7; clone size: many; CDR3 protein: CGCLGLLNYEQYF; CDR3 DNA: TGCGGATGTTTAGGGCTACTTAACTACGAGCAGTACTTC
V gene: TRBV4-3; D gene: -; J gene: TRBJ2-1; clone size: many; CDR3 protein: CASSQDLTGVGSYNEQFF; CDR3 DNA: TGCGCCAGCAGCCAAGATTTGACGGGAGTGGGGTCCTACAATGAGCAGTTCTTC
V gene: TRBV4-3; D gene: -; J gene: TRBJ2-5; clone size: many; CDR3 protein: CASSQDWGFGETQYF; CDR3 DNA: TGCGCCAGCAGCCAAGACTGGGGGTTTGGAGAGACCCAGTACTTC
V gene: TRBV3-1; D gene: -; J gene: TRBJ2-3; clone size: many; CDR3 protein: CASSQNFLEDTQYF; CDR3 DNA: TGTGCCAGCAGCCAAAACTTTCTAGAAGATACGCAGTATTTT
V gene: TRBV7-2; D gene: TRBD2; J gene: TRBJ2-1; clone size: many; CDR3 protein: CASSLAGVRNEQFF; CDR3 DNA: TGTGCCAGCAGCCTAGCGGGAGTACGCAATGAGCAGTTCTTC
V gene: TRBV12-3/TRBV12-4; D gene: TRBD1; J gene: TRBJ1-5; clone size: -; CDR3 protein: CASSIRTGDKHF; CDR3 DNA: TGTGCCAGCAGTATACGGACAGGGGATAAGCATTTT
V gene: TRBV12-3/TRBV12-4; D gene: -; J gene: TRBJ2-1; clone size: many; CDR3 protein: CASSSGVEQFF; CDR3 DNA: TGTGCCAGCAGTTCGGGGGTGGAGCAGTTCTTC
V gene: TRBV20-1; D gene: TRBD2; J gene: TRBJ2-1; clone size: many; CDR3 protein: CSAQSLAGGTDNEQFF; CDR3 DNA: TGCAGTGCTCAGTCGTTAGCGGGAGGCACTGACAATGAGCAGTTCTTC
V gene: TRBV29-1; D gene: TRBD2; J gene: TRBJ2-4; clone size: many; CDR3 protein: CSVEGTPSGPNIQYF; CDR3 DNA: TGCAGCGTTGAAGGAACGCCTAGCGGGCCCAACATTCAGTACTTC
V gene: TRBV7-9; D gene: -; J gene: TRBJ1-1; clone size: many; CDR3 protein: CASSLQGKTEAFF; CDR3 DNA: TGTGCCAGCAGCTTACAGGGGAAGACTGAAGCTTTCTTT
V gene: TRBV5-1; D gene: -; J gene: TRBJ2-1; clone size: many; CDR3 protein: CASSSTGNSYNEQFF; CDR3 DNA: TGCGCCAGCAGCTCTACCGGGAACTCCTACAATGAGCAGTTCTTC
V gene: TRBV4-3; D gene: -; J gene: TRBJ1-2; clone size: many; CDR3 protein: CASSQATGNFYGYTF; CDR3 DNA: TGCGCCAGCAGCCAAGCAACAGGGAACTTCTATGGCTACACCTTC
V gene: TRBV12-3/TRBV12-4; D gene: -; J gene: TRBJ1-4; clone size: many; CDR3 protein: CASSLAGIEKLFF; CDR3 DNA: TGTGCCAGCAGTTTAGCCGGGATTGAAAAACTGTTTTTT
V gene: TRBV7-2; D gene: TRBD2; J gene: TRBJ2-2; clone size: many; CDR3 protein: CASSLSFLGLGRELFF; CDR3 DNA: TGTGCCAGCAGCTTATCGTTCCTGGGACTAGGGCGGGAGCTGTTTTTT
V gene: TRBV12-3/TRBV12-4; D gene: -; J gene: TRBJ1-2; clone size: many; CDR3 protein: CASSLGEDYGYTF; CDR3 DNA: TGTGCCAGCAGTTTAGGGGAAGACTATGGCTACACCTTC
V gene: TRBV20-1; D gene: TRBD1; J gene: TRBJ1-5; clone size: many; CDR3 protein: CSAHPGQGAQPQHF; CDR3 DNA: TGCAGTGCTCACCCCGGGCAGGGGGCTCAGCCCCAGCATTTT
V gene: TRBV5-5; D gene: -; J gene: TRBJ1-5; clone size: many; CDR3 protein: CASSFTYRETQHF; CDR3 DNA: TGTGCCAGCAGCTTTACCTACAGGGAGACCCAGCATTTT
V gene: TRBV2; D gene: -; J gene: TRBJ2-1; clone size: many; CDR3 protein: CASSDAGSSYNEQFF; CDR3 DNA: TGTGCCAGCAGTGATGCCGGGAGCTCCTACAATGAGCAGTTCTTC